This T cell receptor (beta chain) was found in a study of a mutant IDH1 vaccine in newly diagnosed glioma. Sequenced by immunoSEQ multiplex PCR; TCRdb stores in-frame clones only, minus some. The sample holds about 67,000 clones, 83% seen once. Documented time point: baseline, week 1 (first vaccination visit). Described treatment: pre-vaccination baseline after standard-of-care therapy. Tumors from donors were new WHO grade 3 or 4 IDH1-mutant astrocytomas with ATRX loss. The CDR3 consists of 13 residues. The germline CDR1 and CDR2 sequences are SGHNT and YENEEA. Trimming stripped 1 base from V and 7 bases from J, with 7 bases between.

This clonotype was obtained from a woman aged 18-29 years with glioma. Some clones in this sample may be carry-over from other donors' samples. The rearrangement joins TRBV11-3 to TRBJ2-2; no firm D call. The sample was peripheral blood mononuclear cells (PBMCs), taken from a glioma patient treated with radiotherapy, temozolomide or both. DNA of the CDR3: TGTGCCAGCAGCTTAGTGAGTGTCGGGGAGCTGTTTTTT. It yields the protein CASSLVSVGELFF.